This T cell receptor (beta chain) was observed in a study of patients and donors after allogeneic stem cell transplantation. TCRdb used MiXCR to reprocess the RT-PCR reads, holding one entry per CDR3 protein. The table includes 70,000 to 75,000 distinct CDR3 sequences, 26% detected once. Germline values: CDR1 DFQATT, CDR2 SNEGSKA (reference sequence). V lost 8 bases and J lost 2, with 0 bases in between. CDR3 length: 8 amino acids. The sample was blood, either unsorted or a sorted T cell fraction (not recorded which). This sequence was found in a human donor who was either an allogeneic HSCT recipient or a stem cell or donor lymphocyte infusion donor (not recorded which). It is not recorded whose cells these are; they may come from a transplant donor. This chain uses TRBV20-1 with TRBJ1-1; no clear D. CDR3 nucleotide sequence: TGCAGTAACACTGAAGCTTTCTTT. Translation: CSNTEAFF.